Sequencing of this T cell receptor beta chain was carried out in a study of blood T cells in healthy people across ages. Whole-study findings and limits: Greater diversity and more naive CD4+ cells were seen in long-lived donors than in aged donors.

There were healthy Caucasian individuals from Russia, aged roughly 6 to 90, serving as donors. Germline loops: CDR1 SGHAT, CDR2 FQNNGV. The V end was cut by 1 base, the J end by 4 bases, with 7 bases between. There are 13 residues in the CDR3. Combining a sample-barcoded 5' primer with a J-beta primer mix, a second PCR ran for roughly 7 to 11 cycles. Every cDNA molecule carried a tag from a template-switch adaptor bearing 12 random nucleotides. TCRdb analysed the 5' RACE reads with MiXCR anew, one entry per CDR3 protein. The repertoire holds over 1,500,000 distinct CDR3 sequences, with about 39% as singletons. Concerning this clonotype: The antigen remains undetermined.

The receptor was isolated from a human donor in good health. The chain carries TRBV11-2 and TRBJ1-2, with D unclear. The specimen was blood. The CDR3 protein is CASSLAIFYGYTF. CDR3 sequence (DNA): TGTGCCAGCAGCTTAGCGATCTTCTATGGCTACACCTTC.